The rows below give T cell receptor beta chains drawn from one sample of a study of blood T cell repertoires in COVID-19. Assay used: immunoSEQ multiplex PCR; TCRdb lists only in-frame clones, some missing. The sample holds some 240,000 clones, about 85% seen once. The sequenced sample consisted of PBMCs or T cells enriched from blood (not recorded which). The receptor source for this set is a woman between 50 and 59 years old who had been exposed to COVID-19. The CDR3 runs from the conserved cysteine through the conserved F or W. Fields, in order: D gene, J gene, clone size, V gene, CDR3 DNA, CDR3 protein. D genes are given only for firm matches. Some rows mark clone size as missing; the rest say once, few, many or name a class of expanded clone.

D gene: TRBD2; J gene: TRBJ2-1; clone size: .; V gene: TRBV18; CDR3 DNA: TGTGCCAGCTCTCCCCGACTAGCGGGGAACTACAATGAGCAGTTCTTC; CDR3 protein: CASSPRLAGNYNEQFF
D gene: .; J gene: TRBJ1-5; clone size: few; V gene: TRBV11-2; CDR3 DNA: TGTGCCAGCAGCCACTCAGGAAGGAATCAGCCCCAGCATTTT; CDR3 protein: CASSHSGRNQPQHF
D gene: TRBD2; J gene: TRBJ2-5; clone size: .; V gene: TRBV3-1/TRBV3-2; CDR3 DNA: TGTGCCAGCAGCCCCCCCCGGGGGGGGCTGGAGACCCAGTACTTC; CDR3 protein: CASSPPRGGLETQYF
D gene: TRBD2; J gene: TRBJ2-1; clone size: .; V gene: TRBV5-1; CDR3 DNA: TGCGCCAGCAGCTTGGCCGGGGGGGCCGGCAATGAGCAGTTCTTC; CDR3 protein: CASSLAGGAGNEQFF
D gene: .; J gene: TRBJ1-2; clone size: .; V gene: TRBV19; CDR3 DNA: TGTGCCAGTAGTCCCCAGGGTCGGGGCTACACCTTC; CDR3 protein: CASSPQGRGYTF
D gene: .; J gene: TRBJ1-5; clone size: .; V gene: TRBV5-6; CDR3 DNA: TGTGCCAGCAGCTTGGGAGGGTATAGCAATCAGCCCCAGCATTTT; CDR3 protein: CASSLGGYSNQPQHF
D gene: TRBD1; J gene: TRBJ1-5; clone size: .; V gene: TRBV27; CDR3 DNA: TGTGCCAGCAGTTTATTCCTCGACAGGGAAGGCAATCAGCCCCAGCATTTT; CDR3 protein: CASSLFLDREGNQPQHF
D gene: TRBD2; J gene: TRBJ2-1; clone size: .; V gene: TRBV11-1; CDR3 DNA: TGTGCCAGCAGCTTAGGCACTAGCGGGGGGTGGGGTGAGCAGTTCTTC; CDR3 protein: CASSLGTSGGWGEQFF
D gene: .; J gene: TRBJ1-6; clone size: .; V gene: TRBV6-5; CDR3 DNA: TGTGCCAGCAGCCCCTGGGGGGGGGATAATTCACCCCTCCACTTT; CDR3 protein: CASSPWGGDNSPLHF
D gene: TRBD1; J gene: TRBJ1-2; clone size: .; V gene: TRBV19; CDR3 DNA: TGTGCCAGTAGTCCGCAGGGACAGGAGGTGGGCTACACCTTC; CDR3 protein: CASSPQGQEVGYTF
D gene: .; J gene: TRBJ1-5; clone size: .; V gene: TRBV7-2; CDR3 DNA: TGTGCCAGCAGCTTCGAGGGAAATCAGCCCCAGCATTTT; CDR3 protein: CASSFEGNQPQHF
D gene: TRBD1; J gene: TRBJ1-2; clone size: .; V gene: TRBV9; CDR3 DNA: TGTGCCAGCAGCCCATATGGACAGGGTCATAAGTTTGGCTACACCTTC; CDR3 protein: CASSPYGQGHKFGYTF
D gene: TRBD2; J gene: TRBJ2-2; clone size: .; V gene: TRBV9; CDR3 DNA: TGTGCCAGCAGCGTAGCTAGCGGGGGGATCGACACCGGGGAGCTGTTTTTT; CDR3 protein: CASSVASGGIDTGELFF
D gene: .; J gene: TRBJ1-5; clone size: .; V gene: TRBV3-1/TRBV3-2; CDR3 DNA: TGTGCCAGCAGCCAATTCCCTACGGGCAATCAGCCCCAGCATTTT; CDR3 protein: CASSQFPTGNQPQHF
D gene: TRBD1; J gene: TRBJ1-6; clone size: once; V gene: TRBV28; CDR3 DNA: TGTGCCAGCAGTCGGACAGGGAGAAGTTCACCCCTCCACTTT; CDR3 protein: CASSRTGRSSPLHF
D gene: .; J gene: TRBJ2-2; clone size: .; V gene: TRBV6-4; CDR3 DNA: TGTGCCAGCAGTGTCACAGGAGTCACCGGGGAGCTGTTTTTT; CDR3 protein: CASSVTGVTGELFF
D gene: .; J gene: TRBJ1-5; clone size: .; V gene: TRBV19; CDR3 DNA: TGTGCCAGTGCTGAGGGGGGGGCAAGGAATCAGCCCCAGCATTTT; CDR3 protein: CASAEGGARNQPQHF
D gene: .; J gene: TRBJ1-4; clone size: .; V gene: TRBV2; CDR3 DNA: TGTGCCAGCAGGTGGAGTGAGGGGGGGGAAAAACTGTTTTTT; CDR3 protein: CASRWSEGGEKLFF
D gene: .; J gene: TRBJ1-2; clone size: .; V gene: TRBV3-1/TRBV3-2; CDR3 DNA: TGTGCCAGCAGCCAAGAAGGGGGACCTCCGCTTTTC; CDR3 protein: CASSQEGGPPLF
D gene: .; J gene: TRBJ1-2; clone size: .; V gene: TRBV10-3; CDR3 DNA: TGTGCCATCAGTGAAGGCAGCGCATACACCTTC; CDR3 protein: CAISEGSAYTF
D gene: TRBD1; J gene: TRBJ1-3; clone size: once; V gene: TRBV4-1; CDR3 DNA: TGCGCCAGCAGCCATTCCGACAGGGATGGAAACACCATATATTTT; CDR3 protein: CASSHSDRDGNTIYF
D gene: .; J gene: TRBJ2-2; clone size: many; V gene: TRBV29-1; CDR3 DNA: TGCAGCGTTAGGGGGAGCTCGAACACCGGGGAGCTGTTTTTT; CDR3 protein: CSVRGSSNTGELFF
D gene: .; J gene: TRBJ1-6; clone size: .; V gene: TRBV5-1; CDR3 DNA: TGCGCCAGCAGCCAAGAAGGTCAGGCGTCACCCCTCCACTTT; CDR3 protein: CASSQEGQASPLHF
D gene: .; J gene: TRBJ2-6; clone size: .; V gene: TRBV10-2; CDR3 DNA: TGCGCTAAACAGCCCTCTGGGGCCAACGTCCTGACTTTC; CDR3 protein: CAKQPSGANVLTF
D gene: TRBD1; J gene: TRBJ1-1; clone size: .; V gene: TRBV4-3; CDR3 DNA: TGCGCCAGCAGCCAAGATTTCCCGGGACAGGGACCTTACACTGAAGCTTTCTTT; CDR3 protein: CASSQDFPGQGPYTEAFF
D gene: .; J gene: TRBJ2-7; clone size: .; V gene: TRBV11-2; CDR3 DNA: TGTGCCAGCAGCTTCCTCGAGAACTCCTACGAGCAGTACTTC; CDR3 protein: CASSFLENSYEQYF
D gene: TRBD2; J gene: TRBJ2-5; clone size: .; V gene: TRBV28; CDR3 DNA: TGTGCCAGTTACTCTAGCGGGGGAGAGACCCAGTACTTC; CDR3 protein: CASYSSGGETQYF
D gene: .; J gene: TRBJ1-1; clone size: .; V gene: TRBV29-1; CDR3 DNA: TGCAGCGTCTCCACAGGTATGAACACTGAAGCTTTCTTT; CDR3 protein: CSVSTGMNTEAFF
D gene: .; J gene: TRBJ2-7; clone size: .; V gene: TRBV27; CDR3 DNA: TGTGCCAGCAGTTTATCAACGGACAGCGAGCAGTACTTC; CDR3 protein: CASSLSTDSEQYF
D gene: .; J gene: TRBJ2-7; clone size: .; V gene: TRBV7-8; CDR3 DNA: TGTGCCAGCAGCCCCTACGGCTACGAGCAGTACTTC; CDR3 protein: CASSPYGYEQYF
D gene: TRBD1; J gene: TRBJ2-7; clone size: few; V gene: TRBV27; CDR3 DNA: TGTGCCAGCAGGACCGGGACAGGGGCCTACGAGCAGTACTTC; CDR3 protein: CASRTGTGAYEQYF
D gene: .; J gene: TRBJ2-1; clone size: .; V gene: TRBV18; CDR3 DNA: TGTGCCAGCTCACTACGGGGGGCCGATGAGCAGTTCTTC; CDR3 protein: CASSLRGADEQFF
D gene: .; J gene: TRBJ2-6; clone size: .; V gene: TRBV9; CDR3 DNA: TGTGCCAGCAGCGTAGGACATCCCTCTGGGGCCAACGTCCTGACTTTC; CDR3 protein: CASSVGHPSGANVLTF
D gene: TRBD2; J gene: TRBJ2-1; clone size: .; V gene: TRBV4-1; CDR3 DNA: TGCGCCAGCAGCTTACAACTAGCGGGGATCGACGAGCAGTTCTTC; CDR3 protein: CASSLQLAGIDEQFF
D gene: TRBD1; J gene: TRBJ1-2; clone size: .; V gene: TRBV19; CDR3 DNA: TGTGCCAGTAGTAGGACCGGGACAGGGGGCTATGGCTACACCTTC; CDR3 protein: CASSRTGTGGYGYTF
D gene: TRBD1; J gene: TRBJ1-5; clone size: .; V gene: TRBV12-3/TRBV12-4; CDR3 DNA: TGTGCCAGCAGCTGGACAGGTAATCAGCCCCAGCATTTT; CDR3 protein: CASSWTGNQPQHF
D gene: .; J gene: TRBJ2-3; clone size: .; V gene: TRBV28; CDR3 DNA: TGTGCCGGGTCCAGGGGGCGGGGGGGCCCAGATACGCAGTATTTT; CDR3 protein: CAGSRGRGGPDTQYF
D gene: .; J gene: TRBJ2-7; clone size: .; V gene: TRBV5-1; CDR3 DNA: TGCGCCAGCAGCTCGACCGTGCATCGACTATACGAGCAGTACTTC; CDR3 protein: CASSSTVHRLYEQYF
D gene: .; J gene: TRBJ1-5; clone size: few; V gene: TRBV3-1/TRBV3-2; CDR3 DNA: TGTGCCAGCAGCCAGGCGGGGAGCAATCAGCCCCAGCATTTT; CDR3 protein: CASSQAGSNQPQHF
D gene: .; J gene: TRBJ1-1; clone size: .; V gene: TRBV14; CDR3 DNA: TGTGCCAGCAGCCCTCAGACAGGCCTCGGCACTGAAGCTTTCTTT; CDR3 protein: CASSPQTGLGTEAFF
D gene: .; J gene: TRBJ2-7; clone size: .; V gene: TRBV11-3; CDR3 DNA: TGTGCCAGCAGTCCCGGACAGTCCTACGAGCAGTACTTC; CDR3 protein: CASSPGQSYEQYF
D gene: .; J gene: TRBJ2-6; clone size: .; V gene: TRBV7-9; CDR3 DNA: TGTGCCTCAGAGCGGGTCTCTGGGGCCAACGTCCTGACTTTC; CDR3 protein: CASERVSGANVLTF
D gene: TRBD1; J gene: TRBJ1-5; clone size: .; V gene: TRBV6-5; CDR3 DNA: TGTGCCAGCAACCCCATGTCAGGGGGTAATCAGCCCCAGCATTTT; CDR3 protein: CASNPMSGGNQPQHF
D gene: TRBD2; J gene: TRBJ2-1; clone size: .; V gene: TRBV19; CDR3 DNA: TGTGCCAGTAGTATCCTAGCGGCGACCTCCTACAATGAGCAGTTCTTC; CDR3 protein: CASSILAATSYNEQFF
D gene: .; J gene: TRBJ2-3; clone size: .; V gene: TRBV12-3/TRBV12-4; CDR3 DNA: TGTGCCAGCAGTCTAATCCGCACAGATACGCAGTATTTT; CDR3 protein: CASSLIRTDTQYF
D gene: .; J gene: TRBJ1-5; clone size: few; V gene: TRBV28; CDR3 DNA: TGTGCCAGCAGTTTAGGGCAGCATAATCAGCCCCAGCATTTT; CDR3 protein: CASSLGQHNQPQHF
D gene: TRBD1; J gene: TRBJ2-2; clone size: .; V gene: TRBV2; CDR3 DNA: TGTGCCAGCAGGGGACAGGGGGGCACCGGGGAGCTGTTTTTT; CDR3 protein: CASRGQGGTGELFF
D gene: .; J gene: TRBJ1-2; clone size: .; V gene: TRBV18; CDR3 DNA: TGTGCCAGCTCACCAGGGAGTAACTATGGCTACACCTTC; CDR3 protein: CASSPGSNYGYTF
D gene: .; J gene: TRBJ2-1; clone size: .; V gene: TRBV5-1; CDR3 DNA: TGCGCCAGCAGCTCCCAGGGGGGTTTGTTCTCGGAGCAGTTCTTC; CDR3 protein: CASSSQGGLFSEQFF
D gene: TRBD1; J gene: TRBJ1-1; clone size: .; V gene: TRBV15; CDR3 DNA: TGTGCCACCAGCAGAGACCGGACAGGGGGCACTGAAGCTTTCTTT; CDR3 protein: CATSRDRTGGTEAFF
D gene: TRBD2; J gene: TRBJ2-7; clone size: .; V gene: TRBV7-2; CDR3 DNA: TGTGCCAGCAGCTTATTCCTAGCGGGGGGCAACTCCTACGAGCAGTACTTC; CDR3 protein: CASSLFLAGGNSYEQYF
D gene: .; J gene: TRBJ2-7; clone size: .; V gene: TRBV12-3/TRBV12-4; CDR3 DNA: TGTGCCAGCAGTTTCGGGGAACCCTACGAGCAGTACTTC; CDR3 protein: CASSFGEPYEQYF